The TCR beta chain described here comes from a study of T cell responses to AZD1222 COVID-19 vaccine. The germline gives CDR1 LNHDA, CDR2 SQIVND (reference sequence). The J segment lost 2 bases and the V segment lost 3 bases, leaving 8 bases of the junction unmatched. This CDR3 is 17 amino acids long. Data came from immunoSEQ multiplex PCR; TCRdb stores just in-frame clones and leaves some out. The table lists 95,000 to 150,000 clones, approximately 85% of them singletons. Comment on this clone: The target antigen is unknown.

Study-level findings and limits: Females made up more of the donors, who were largely white British, and clonal diversity may have come out too low. Vaccine-related CD4 TCRs covered spike, predominating at 160-218 and 743-854.

The TCR sequence derives from an adult in good health. This specimen was peripheral blood, taken on day 0 of AZD1222 vaccination. This chain links TRBV19 with TRBJ2-7, with 12 positions matching TRBD1. DNA of the CDR3: TGTGCCAGTAGTATTGGGACAGGGGGCGGTTACCCCTACGAGCAGTACTTC. It codes for CASSIGTGGGYPYEQYF.